This T cell receptor beta chain was sequenced during a study of shared clonotypes between healthy human individuals. Study-level points and caveats: Memory subsets had estimated richness that was generally smaller than that of naive subsets.

Method: immunoSEQ multiplex PCR; TCRdb's copy keeps in-frame clones and lacks some. The table shows over a million clones, with 98% occurring only once. As for this clone: What it binds is unknown.

The specimen sequenced was naive CD4+ T cells sorted from blood. This sample's subset: CD45RA+ positively selected. The receptor was isolated from a man aged 25 to 40 in good health.

The CDR3 DNA sequence: TGTGCCTGGAATTCCGGGAGCACAGATACGCAGTATTTT. It specifies CAWNSGSTDTQYF. This sequence joins TRBV30 and TRBJ2-3; D remains unclear. Per the germline V gene, CDR1 is GTSNPN and CDR2 is SVGIG (reference sequence). This CDR3 region has 13 residues. The V gene lost 4 bases and the J gene lost 0 bases, with 8 bases spanning the gap.